This entry lists 4 T cell receptor beta chains sequenced from one sample in a study of blood T cell repertoires in COVID-19. Method: immunoSEQ multiplex PCR; TCRdb's copy keeps in-frame clones and lacks some. The sample holds about 62,000 clones, roughly four fifths seen once. Sample: peripheral blood. The receptor source for this set is a woman in her forties or fifties with active or convalescent COVID-19.

The chain recombines TRBV10-2 with TRBJ1-2; D call uncertain. Germline V CDR1 and CDR2: WSHSY, SAAADI. This CDR3 has 14 residues. V was trimmed by 7 bases and J by 5 bases, leaving 17 bases between them. CDR3: CASTGASRAYGYTF. The CDR3 region has the DNA TGCGCCAGCACGGGAGCGTCGAGGGCATATGGCTACACCTTC.

This chain uses TRBV5-1 with TRBJ1-2; tentatively, D is TRBD1 (6 bases). Per the germline V gene, CDR1 is SGHRS and CDR2 is YFSETQ. With 4 bases removed from V and 8 bases from J, the gap between germline ends came to 18 bases. The CDR3 is 14 residues long. The chain's CDR3 is CASSAVQGEGGYTF. CDR3 nucleotides: TGCGCCAGCAGCGCCGTACAGGGCGAAGGAGGCTACACCTTC.

The chain carries TRBV19 and TRBJ2-1, with TRBD1 matching over 7 bases. Germline V lookup: CDR1 LNHDA, CDR2 SQIVND (reference sequence). V was clipped by 9 bases and J by 9 bases; unmatched bases: 11. This CDR3 is 13 amino acids long. The CDR3 reads CASSETGESEQFF. Written as DNA, the CDR3 is TGTGCCAGCAGCGAAACAGGGGAGAGTGAGCAGTTCTTC.

The CDR3 region is CASSIQGEGGTEAFF. The CDR3 DNA sequence: TGTGCCAGCAGTATACAGGGGGAAGGGGGAACTGAAGCTTTCTTT. V usage is TRBV27 and J usage is TRBJ1-1; TRBD1 aligns across 8 bases. CDR1 MNHEY and CDR2 SMNVEV come from the germline V gene (reference sequence). The V gene end was trimmed by 5 bases and the J gene end by 5 bases; junction bases not matched to a gene: 10. The CDR3 loop spans 15 amino acids.